A selection of T cell receptor beta chains follows, all from one sample in a study of technical replicates of blood from a few donors. The table came from immunoSEQ multiplex PCR; TCRdb's copy has only in-frame clones and leaves some out. The sample consists of about 80,000 clones, about 91% of them appearing once. Sequencing input: T cells isolated from PBMCs. These receptors originate from a human donor in good health. Both conserved end residues are part of each CDR3. Each record gives: V gene, J gene, D gene, CDR3 protein. D genes are given only for firm matches.

v_call: TRBV5-6; j_call: TRBJ1-4; d_call: -; cdr3_aa: CASSFGGFEKLFF
v_call: TRBV2; j_call: TRBJ2-1; d_call: -; cdr3_aa: CASSDPSAWFF
v_call: TRBV28; j_call: TRBJ1-2; d_call: -; cdr3_aa: CASSFMTAYGYTF
v_call: TRBV4-2; j_call: TRBJ2-3; d_call: TRBD2; cdr3_aa: CASSQETSGTTDTQYF
v_call: TRBV30; j_call: TRBJ2-1; d_call: TRBD2; cdr3_aa: CAWASGAYNEQFF
v_call: TRBV7-2; j_call: TRBJ2-3; d_call: TRBD2; cdr3_aa: CASSSTSGRTDTQYF
v_call: TRBV10-1; j_call: TRBJ2-5; d_call: TRBD2; cdr3_aa: CASQGLAVETQYF
v_call: TRBV5-1; j_call: TRBJ2-1; d_call: TRBD2; cdr3_aa: CASSFGLAYNEQFF
v_call: TRBV30; j_call: TRBJ1-5; d_call: -; cdr3_aa: CASEGDSNQPQHF
v_call: TRBV5-1; j_call: TRBJ2-7; d_call: TRBD2; cdr3_aa: CASSLSIEREGRGYEQYF
v_call: TRBV23-1; j_call: TRBJ1-4; d_call: -; cdr3_aa: CASSQKGRSEKLFF
v_call: TRBV6-5; j_call: TRBJ1-1; d_call: -; cdr3_aa: CASSSRRYGWEAFF
v_call: TRBV7-6; j_call: TRBJ1-1; d_call: TRBD1; cdr3_aa: CASSEQGGNTEAFF
v_call: TRBV4-1; j_call: TRBJ2-7; d_call: -; cdr3_aa: CASSQGSGYGYEQYF
v_call: TRBV5-1; j_call: TRBJ2-1; d_call: TRBD1; cdr3_aa: CASSLARGTGRDNEQFF
v_call: TRBV7-3; j_call: TRBJ2-2; d_call: TRBD2; cdr3_aa: CASSFTPSGSTGELFF
v_call: TRBV30; j_call: TRBJ2-7; d_call: -; cdr3_aa: CAWSTYYAGQTYEQYF
v_call: TRBV5-6; j_call: TRBJ1-2; d_call: -; cdr3_aa: CASSSLRSEVNYGYTF
v_call: TRBV12-2; j_call: TRBJ1-2; d_call: -; cdr3_aa: CASRLRQGINYGYTF
v_call: TRBV6-5; j_call: TRBJ1-5; d_call: TRBD1; cdr3_aa: CASNYSGTGINQPQHF
v_call: TRBV7-7; j_call: TRBJ2-3; d_call: -; cdr3_aa: CASSLGGRTDTQYF
v_call: TRBV19; j_call: TRBJ2-7; d_call: TRBD1; cdr3_aa: CASSPTLPGQGFYEQYF
v_call: TRBV9; j_call: TRBJ2-1; d_call: -; cdr3_aa: CASSVAVLNEQFF
v_call: TRBV27; j_call: TRBJ1-1; d_call: -; cdr3_aa: CASSLSGDLYTEAFF
v_call: TRBV10-3; j_call: TRBJ1-3; d_call: TRBD1; cdr3_aa: CAIGGQQTGNTIYF
v_call: TRBV7-9; j_call: TRBJ1-2; d_call: -; cdr3_aa: CASSLMEYGYTF
v_call: TRBV11-3; j_call: TRBJ2-7; d_call: TRBD2; cdr3_aa: CASSLAPSGRRNEQYF
v_call: TRBV7-8; j_call: TRBJ2-4; d_call: TRBD2; cdr3_aa: CASSSLSGRKNIQYF
v_call: TRBV6-1; j_call: TRBJ2-1; d_call: -; cdr3_aa: CASRETSYEEQFF
v_call: TRBV28; j_call: TRBJ2-1; d_call: TRBD2; cdr3_aa: CASTAGGSYNEQFF
v_call: TRBV29-1; j_call: TRBJ1-1; d_call: -; cdr3_aa: CSATRGSVTEAFF
v_call: TRBV28; j_call: TRBJ1-4; d_call: -; cdr3_aa: CASSFAGLGEKLFF
v_call: TRBV5-1; j_call: TRBJ1-1; d_call: -; cdr3_aa: CASSPWGGLNTEAFF
v_call: TRBV11-3; j_call: TRBJ1-2; d_call: -; cdr3_aa: CASSLVQGSYGYTF
v_call: TRBV10-3; j_call: TRBJ1-3; d_call: -; cdr3_aa: CAMKGVGAHSGNTIYF
v_call: TRBV10-3; j_call: TRBJ1-1; d_call: TRBD1; cdr3_aa: CAIRETGWTEAFF
v_call: TRBV19; j_call: TRBJ2-5; d_call: TRBD2; cdr3_aa: CATHPSGRGSETQYF